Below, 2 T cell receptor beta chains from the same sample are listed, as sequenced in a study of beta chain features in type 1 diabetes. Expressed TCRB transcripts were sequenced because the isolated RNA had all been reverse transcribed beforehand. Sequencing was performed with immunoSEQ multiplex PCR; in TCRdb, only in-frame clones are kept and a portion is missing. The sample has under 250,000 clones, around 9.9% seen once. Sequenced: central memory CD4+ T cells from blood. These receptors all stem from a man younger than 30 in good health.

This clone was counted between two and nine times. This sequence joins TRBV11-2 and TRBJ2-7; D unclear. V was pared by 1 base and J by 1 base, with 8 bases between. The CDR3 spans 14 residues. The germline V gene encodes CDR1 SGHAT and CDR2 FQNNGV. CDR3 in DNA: TGTGCCAGCAGCTTAGGTGTCTTGTCCTACGAGCAGTACTTC. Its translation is CASSLGVLSYEQYF.

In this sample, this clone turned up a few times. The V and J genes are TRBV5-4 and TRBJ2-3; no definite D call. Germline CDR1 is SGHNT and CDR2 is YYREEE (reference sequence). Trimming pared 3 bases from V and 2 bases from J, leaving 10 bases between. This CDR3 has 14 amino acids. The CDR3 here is CASSSWGFTDTQYF. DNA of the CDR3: TGTGCCAGCAGCTCGTGGGGATTCACAGATACGCAGTATTTT.